This T cell receptor (beta chain) was captured by sequencing in a study of T cell changes during pregnancy in multiple sclerosis. The repertoire was sequenced with immunoSEQ multiplex PCR; TCRdb's copy has only in-frame clones and lacks some. This sample has about 76,000 clones, with 90% to 95% found just once. The receptor's source is a female donor in good health, enrolled as a control in a pregnancy study. Source: peripheral blood, taken in the first trimester of pregnancy.

The CDR3 bases are TGCGCCAGCAGCCTTGGCCCCGCCGGGTCTGGCTACAATGAGCAGTTCTTC. This sequence encodes CASSLGPAGSGYNEQFF. The V and J genes are TRBV5-1 and TRBJ2-1; D remains unclear. V lost 4 bases and J 3 bases, leaving 20 bases between the germline ends. CDR1 and CDR2 (germline): SGHRS, YFSETQ. The CDR3 length is 17 residues.